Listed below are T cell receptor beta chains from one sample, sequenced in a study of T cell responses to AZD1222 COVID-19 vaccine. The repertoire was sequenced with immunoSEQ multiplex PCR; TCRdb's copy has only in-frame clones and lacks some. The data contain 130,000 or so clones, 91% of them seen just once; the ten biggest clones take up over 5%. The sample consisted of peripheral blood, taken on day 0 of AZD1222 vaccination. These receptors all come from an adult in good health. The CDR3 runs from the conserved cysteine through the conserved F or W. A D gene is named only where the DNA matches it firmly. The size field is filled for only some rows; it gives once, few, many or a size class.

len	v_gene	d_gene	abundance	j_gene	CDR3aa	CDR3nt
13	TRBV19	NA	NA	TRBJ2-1	CASSIAGVSEQFF	TGTGCCAGTAGTATAGCAGGGGTCAGTGAGCAGTTCTTC
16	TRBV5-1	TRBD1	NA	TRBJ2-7	CASSPFGGQGTDEQYF	TGCGCCAGCAGCCCGTTTGGGGGACAGGGTACCGACGAGCAGTACTTC
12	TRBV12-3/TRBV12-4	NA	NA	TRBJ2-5	CASSSSVETQYF	TGTGCCAGCAGTTCCAGCGTGGAGACCCAGTACTTC
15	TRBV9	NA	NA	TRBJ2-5	CASSPEGQSKETQYF	TGTGCCAGCAGCCCGGAGGGACAGTCTAAAGAGACCCAGTACTTC
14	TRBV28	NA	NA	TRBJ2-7	CASSSLQGTYEQYF	TGTGCCAGCAGTTCTCTACAGGGAACCTACGAGCAGTACTTC
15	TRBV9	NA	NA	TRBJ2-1	CASSVEGGPYNEQFF	TGTGCCAGCAGCGTAGAGGGTGGGCCCTACAATGAGCAGTTCTTC
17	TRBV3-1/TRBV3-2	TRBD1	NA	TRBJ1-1	CASSQEGTGWMNTEAFF	TGTGCCAGCAGCCAAGAAGGGACAGGTTGGATGAACACTGAAGCTTTCTTT
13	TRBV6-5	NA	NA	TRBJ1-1	CASSDRRNTEAFF	TGTGCCAGCAGCGATCGGCGGAACACTGAAGCTTTCTTT
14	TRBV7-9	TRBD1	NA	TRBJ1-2	CATHKTGGNYGYTF	TGTGCCACCCACAAGACAGGGGGTAACTATGGCTACACCTTC
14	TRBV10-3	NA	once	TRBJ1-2	CAISPVGSNYGYTF	TGTGCCATCAGCCCAGTTGGCTCCAACTATGGCTACACCTTC
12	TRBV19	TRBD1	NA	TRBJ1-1	CASSIGQGVAFF	TGTGCCAGTAGTATCGGGCAGGGGGTAGCTTTCTTT
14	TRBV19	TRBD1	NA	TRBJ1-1	CASSYTRTGIEAFF	TGTGCCAGTAGCTACACGCGGACAGGGATCGAAGCTTTCTTT
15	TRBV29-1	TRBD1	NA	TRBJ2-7	CSVDGTGPNSYEQYF	TGCAGCGTTGATGGGACAGGTCCTAACTCCTACGAGCAGTACTTC
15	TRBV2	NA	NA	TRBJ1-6	CASKAESSYNSPLHF	TGTGCCAGCAAAGCGGAAAGCTCCTATAATTCACCCCTCCACTTT
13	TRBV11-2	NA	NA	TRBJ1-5	CASSRARNQPQHF	TGTGCCAGCAGCAGGGCGCGGAATCAGCCCCAGCATTTT
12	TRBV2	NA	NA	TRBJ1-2	CASGAEDYGYTF	TGTGCCAGCGGCGCGGAGGACTATGGCTACACCTTC
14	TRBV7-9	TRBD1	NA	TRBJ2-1	CASSFGQGWNEQFF	TGTGCCAGCAGCTTCGGACAGGGGTGGAATGAGCAGTTCTTC
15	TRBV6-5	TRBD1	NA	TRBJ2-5	CASSYYPGGIKTQYF	TGTGCCAGCAGTTACTACCCAGGGGGTATTAAGACCCAGTACTTC
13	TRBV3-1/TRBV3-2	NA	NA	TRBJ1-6	CASSQNRDSPLHF	TGTGCCAGCAGCCAGAACAGGGATTCACCCCTCCACTTT
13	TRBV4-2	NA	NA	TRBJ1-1	CASSQTDRSEAFF	TGTGCCAGCAGCCAAACCGACAGATCGGAAGCTTTCTTT
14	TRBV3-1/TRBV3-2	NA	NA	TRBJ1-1	CASSLRDGGTEAFF	TGTGCCAGCAGCCTGCGGGACGGGGGGACTGAAGCTTTCTTT
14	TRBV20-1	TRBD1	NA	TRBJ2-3	CSASRGQVTDTQYF	TGCAGTGCTAGTAGAGGACAGGTCACAGATACGCAGTATTTT
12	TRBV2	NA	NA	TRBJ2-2	CASSTDPSKLFF	TGTGCCAGCAGCACGGACCCTAGCAAGCTGTTTTTT
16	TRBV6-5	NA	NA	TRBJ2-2	CASSYSVLSGTGELFF	TGTGCCAGCAGTTACTCGGTACTGTCGGGGACCGGGGAGCTGTTTTTT
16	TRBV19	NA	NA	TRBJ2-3	CASGYRIGEGTDTQYF	TGTGCCAGTGGGTACAGAATCGGGGAGGGCACAGATACGCAGTATTTT
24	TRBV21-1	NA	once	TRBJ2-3	CASSKRVRGRLGLAGGPSTDTQYF	TGTGCCAGCAGCAAAAGGGTAAGGGGCCGCCTTGGACTAGCGGGAGGGCCCTCGACAGATACGCAGTATTTT
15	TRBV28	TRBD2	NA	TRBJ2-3	CASPPLAGGYDTQYF	TGTGCCAGCCCTCCCTTAGCGGGAGGGTATGATACGCAGTATTTT
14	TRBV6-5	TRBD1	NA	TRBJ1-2	CASSYLRDRSDYTF	TGTGCCAGCAGTTACCTTAGGGACAGGAGCGACTACACCTTC
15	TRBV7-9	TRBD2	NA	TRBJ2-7	CASSPTPGGVYEQYF	TGTGCCAGCAGCCCGACCCCGGGGGGGGTTTACGAGCAGTACTTC
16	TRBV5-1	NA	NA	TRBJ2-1	CASSLAGGVGYNEQFF	TGCGCCAGCAGCTTGGCCGGCGGAGTGGGATACAATGAGCAGTTCTTC
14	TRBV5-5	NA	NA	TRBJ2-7	CASSLGAYSYEQYF	TGTGCCAGCAGCTTGGGTGCGTATTCCTACGAGCAGTACTTC
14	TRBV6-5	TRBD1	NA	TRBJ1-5	CASSRTGADQPQHF	TGTGCCAGCAGCCGGACAGGGGCTGATCAGCCCCAGCATTTT
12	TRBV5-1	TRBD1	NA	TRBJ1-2	CASSLGQEGYTF	TGCGCCAGCAGCCTAGGACAGGAAGGCTACACCTTC
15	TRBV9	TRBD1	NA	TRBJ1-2	CASSVATGEVGGYTF	TGTGCCAGCAGCGTAGCTACAGGGGAGGTTGGTGGCTACACCTTC
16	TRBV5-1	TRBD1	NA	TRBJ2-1	CASSLVAGGRYNEQFF	TGCGCCAGCAGCTTGGTGGCAGGGGGTCGGTACAATGAGCAGTTCTTC
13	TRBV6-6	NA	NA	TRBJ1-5	CASRALGGQPQHF	TGTGCCAGCAGGGCTCTGGGGGGTCAGCCCCAGCATTTT
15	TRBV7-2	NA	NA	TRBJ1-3	CASSPEGVSGNTIYF	TGTGCCAGCAGCCCCGAAGGGGTCTCTGGAAACACCATATATTTT
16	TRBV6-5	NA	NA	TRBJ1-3	CASSYRSQTSGNTIYF	TGTGCCAGCAGTTACAGGAGTCAGACCTCTGGAAACACCATATATTTT
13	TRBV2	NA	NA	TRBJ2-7	CASRRLGSYEQYF	TGTGCCAGCAGGAGACTAGGTTCCTACGAGCAGTACTTC